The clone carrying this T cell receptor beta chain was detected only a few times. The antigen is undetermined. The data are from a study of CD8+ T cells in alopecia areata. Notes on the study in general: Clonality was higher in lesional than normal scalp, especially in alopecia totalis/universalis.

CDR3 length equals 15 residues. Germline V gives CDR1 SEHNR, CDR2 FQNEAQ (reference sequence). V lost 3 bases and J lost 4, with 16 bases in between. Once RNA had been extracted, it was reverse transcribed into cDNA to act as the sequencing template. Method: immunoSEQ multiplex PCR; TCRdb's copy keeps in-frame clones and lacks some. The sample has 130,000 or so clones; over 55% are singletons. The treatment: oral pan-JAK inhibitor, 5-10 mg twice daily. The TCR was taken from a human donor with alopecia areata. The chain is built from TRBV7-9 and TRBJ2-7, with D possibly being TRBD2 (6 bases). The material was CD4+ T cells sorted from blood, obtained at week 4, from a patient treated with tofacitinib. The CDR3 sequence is CASSFAGLGGYEQYF. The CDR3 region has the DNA TGTGCCAGCAGCTTCGCCGGCTTGGGGGGATACGAGCAGTACTTC.